The 11 T cell receptor beta chains reported below all come from one sample, sequenced in a study of CD8+CD57+ T cells in acquired aplastic anemia. TCR beta VDJ and CDR3 profiles were obtained from a genomic DNA template. TCRdb called the reads again in MiXCR, with one record for every CDR3 protein. The sample records over 150,000 distinct CDR3 sequences, approximately 40% being singletons. Sequencing input: sorted CD4+, CD8+, or CD8+CD57+ T cells (not recorded which) from PBMCs. Receptors were obtained from a human donor in good health.

This clonotype was seen more than once but under ten times. The gene calls are TRBV7-9 and TRBJ2-7, with D hard to call. Trimming shortened V by 0 bases and J by 4 bases, and 4 bases separated the two germline ends. The CDR3 totals 12 residues. CDR1 is SEHNR and CDR2 is FQNEAQ in the germline V gene (reference sequence). The CDR3 nucleotides read TGTGCCAGCAGCTTAGCTCAATACGAGCAGTACTTC. This gives the protein CASSLAQYEQYF.

This clonotype was observed once. As DNA, the CDR3 is TGTGCCAGCAGCTTAAAGGTCTCGGAGACCCAGTACTTC. Its protein is CASSLKVSETQYF. V gene TRBV7-3 combines with J gene TRBJ2-5; D is unclear. The CDR3 has 13 residues. CDR1 and CDR2 from the germline V gene are SGHTA and FQGTGA. V was clipped by 1 base and J by 5 bases, with 8 bases between them.

This clonotype appeared a single time. The chain has TRBV15 and TRBJ1-6, with D unclear. CDR1 is LNHNV and CDR2 is YYDKDF in the germline V gene (reference sequence). V lost 3 bases and J 7 bases, leaving 7 bases between the germline ends. The length of the CDR3 is 13 residues. CDR3 nucleotide sequence: TGTGCCACCAGCAGCGGTAGGAATTCACCCCTCCACTTT. This gives the protein CATSSGRNSPLHF.

The table lists this clonotype with a count of one. This chain uses TRBV5-4 with TRBJ2-5; no definite D call. V shed 0 bases and J shed 3 bases, with 9 bases lying between them. Germline CDR1 SGHNT, CDR2 YYREEE (reference sequence). The length of the CDR3 is 14 residues. CDR3 protein: CASSLVGQKETQYF. Written as DNA, the CDR3 is TGTGCCAGCAGCTTGGTAGGTCAGAAAGAGACCCAGTACTTC.

This clonotype was recorded a few times. This chain uses TRBV20-1 with TRBJ2-3, with 7 bases fitting TRBD2. The CDR3 is 15 residues long. V lost 3 bases and J lost 1; bases outside the gene matches: 7. The germline gives CDR1 DFQATT, CDR2 SNEGSKA (reference sequence). CDR3 sequence reads: CSASKSSGGTDTQYF. The CDR3 nucleotides read TGCAGTGCTAGTAAGTCTAGCGGCGGCACAGATACGCAGTATTTT.

Worth noting for this clonotype: This may stem from a read error, because a much larger clone lies one nucleotide away. The chain recombines TRBV7-3 with TRBJ1-1; D not resolved. Germline assignment: CDR1 SGHTA and CDR2 FQGTGA. Trimming took off 5 bases at V and 1 base at J, with 11 bases between the two ends. This CDR3 is 14 amino acids long. The CDR3 reads CASSGPVGNTEAFF. As DNA, the CDR3 is TGTGCCAGCAGCGGACCGGTCGGGAACACTGAAGCTTTCTTT.

This clonotype was counted many times. The CDR3: CSVESGRGETQYF. The CDR3 DNA sequence: TGCAGCGTTGAGAGTGGACGCGGGGAGACCCAGTACTTC. The chain is built from TRBV29-1 and TRBJ2-5; a weak D match, TRBD2 (5 bases). Germline CDR1 reads SQVTM; CDR2 reads ANQGSEA. Deletions cut 3 bases from V and 5 bases from J, with 13 bases between. CDR3 length: 13 residues. Variable domain in full (rest from reference TRBV29-1 and TRBJ2-5): SAVISQKPSRDICQRGTSLTIQCQVDSQVTMMFWYRQQPGQSLTLIATANQGSEATYESGFVIDKFPISRPNLTFSTLTVSNMSPEDSSIYLCSVESGRGETQYFGPGTRLLVL.

V gene TRBV15 combines with J gene TRBJ1-1; TRBD1 might be the D (5 bases). This CDR3 region has 15 residues. Germline CDR1 LNHNV, CDR2 YYDKDF (reference sequence). V shed 1 base and J shed 5 bases, with 14 bases lying between them. CDR3 DNA: TGTGCCACCAGCAGAGCTGCAGGGCTGTTTACTGAAGCTTTCTTT. It yields the protein CATSRAAGLFTEAFF.

This clonotype has ten or more counts. CDR3 DNA sequence: TGCAGTGCTAGAGATAGTCTAGCGTCGAATGAGCAGTTCTTC. This translates into CSARDSLASNEQFF. J is TRBJ2-1 and V is TRBV20-1, with a possible D match to TRBD2 (6 bases). Trimming shortened V by 0 bases and J by 7 bases, and 13 bases separated the two germline ends. This CDR3 contains 14 residues. CDR1 and CDR2 (germline): DFQATT, SNEGSKA (reference sequence).

This clonotype was seen repeatedly, ten times or more. The chain combines TRBV6-1 with TRBJ1-5, with D possibly being TRBD1 (5 bases). This CDR3 has 14 amino acids. CDR1 and CDR2 (germline): MNHNS, SASEGT. V was pared by 11 bases and J by 4 bases, with 18 bases between. The CDR3 nucleotides read TGTGCCGGGGGAAGACCCATGGGGAATCAGCCCCAGCATTTT. Translating it yields CAGGRPMGNQPQHF.

Concerning this clonotype: This may be a read error, as it is one base from a much larger clone. The chain carries TRBV4-1 and TRBJ2-3; either TRBD1 or TRBD2 may fit D (5 bases each). The germline gives CDR1 MGHRA, CDR2 YSYEKL. This CDR3 is built from 16 residues. V was shortened by 1 base and J by 10 bases, with 21 bases between the two germline ends. CDR3 in DNA: TGCGCCAGCAGCCAAGGAGTCACCGTAGTTGGGGGTGCGCAGTATTTT. Translated: CASSQGVTVVGGAQYF.